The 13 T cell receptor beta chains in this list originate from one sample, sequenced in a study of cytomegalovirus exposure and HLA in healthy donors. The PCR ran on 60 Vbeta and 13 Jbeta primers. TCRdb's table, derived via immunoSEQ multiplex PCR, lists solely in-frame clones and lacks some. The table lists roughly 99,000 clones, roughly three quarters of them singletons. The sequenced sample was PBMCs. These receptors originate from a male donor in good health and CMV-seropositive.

The CDR3 sequence is CASSETRTVYGYTF. CDR3 DNA sequence: TGTGCCAGCAGTGAAACTCGGACAGTCTATGGCTACACCTTC. The V call is TRBV6-1, the J call TRBJ1-2, with D possibly TRBD1 on 6 matching bases. Germline CDR1 is MNHNS and CDR2 is SASEGT. The CDR3 loop spans 14 amino acids. Trimming took 2 bases from V and 4 from J, leaving 11 bases between them.

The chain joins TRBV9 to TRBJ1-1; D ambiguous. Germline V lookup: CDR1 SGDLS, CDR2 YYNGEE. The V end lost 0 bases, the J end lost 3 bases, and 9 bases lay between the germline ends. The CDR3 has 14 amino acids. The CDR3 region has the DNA TGTGCCAGCAGCGTAGATTCGGGGTACACTGAAGCTTTCTTT. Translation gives CASSVDSGYTEAFF.

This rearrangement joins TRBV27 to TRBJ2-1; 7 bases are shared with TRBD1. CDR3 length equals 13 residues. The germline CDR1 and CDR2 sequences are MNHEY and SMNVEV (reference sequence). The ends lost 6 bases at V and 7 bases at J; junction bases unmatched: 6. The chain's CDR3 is CASSLGQANEQFF. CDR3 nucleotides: TGTGCCAGCAGCCTAGGACAGGCTAATGAGCAGTTCTTC.

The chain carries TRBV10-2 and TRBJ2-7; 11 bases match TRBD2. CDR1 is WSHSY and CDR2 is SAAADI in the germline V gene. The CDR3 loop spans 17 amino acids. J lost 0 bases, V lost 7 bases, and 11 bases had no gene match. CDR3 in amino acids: CASKRASGGPSSYEQYF. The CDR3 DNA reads TGCGCCAGCAAAAGGGCTAGCGGGGGGCCGAGCTCCTACGAGCAGTACTTC.

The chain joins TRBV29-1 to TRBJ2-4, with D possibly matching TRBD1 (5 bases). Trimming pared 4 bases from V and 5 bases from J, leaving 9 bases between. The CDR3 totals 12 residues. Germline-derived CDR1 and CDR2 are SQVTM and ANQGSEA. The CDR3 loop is CSVARQQNIQYF. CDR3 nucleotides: TGCAGCGTTGCACGACAGCAAAACATTCAGTACTTC.

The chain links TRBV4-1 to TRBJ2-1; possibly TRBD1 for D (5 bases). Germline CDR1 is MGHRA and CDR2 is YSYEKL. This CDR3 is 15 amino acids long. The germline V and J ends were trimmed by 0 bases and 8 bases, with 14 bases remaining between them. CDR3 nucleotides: TGCGCCAGCAGCCAAGATTGGGAAGGGGCATATGAGCAGTTCTTC. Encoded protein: CASSQDWEGAYEQFF.

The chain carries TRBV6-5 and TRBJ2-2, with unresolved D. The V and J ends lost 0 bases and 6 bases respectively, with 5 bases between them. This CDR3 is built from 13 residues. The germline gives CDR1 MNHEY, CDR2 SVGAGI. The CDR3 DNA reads TGTGCCAGCAGTTACTCATTCGCCGGGGAGCTGTTTTTT. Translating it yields CASSYSFAGELFF.

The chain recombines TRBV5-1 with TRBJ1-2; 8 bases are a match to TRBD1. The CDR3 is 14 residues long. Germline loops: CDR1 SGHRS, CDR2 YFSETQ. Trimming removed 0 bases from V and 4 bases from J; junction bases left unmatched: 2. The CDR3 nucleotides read TGCGCCAGCAGCTTGGCGGACAGGGCCTATGGCTACACCTTC. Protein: CASSLADRAYGYTF.

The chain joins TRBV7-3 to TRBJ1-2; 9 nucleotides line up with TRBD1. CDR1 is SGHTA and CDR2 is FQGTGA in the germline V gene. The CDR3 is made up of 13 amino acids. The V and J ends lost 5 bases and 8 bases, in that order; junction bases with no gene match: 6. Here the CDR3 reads CASSPGTGFGYTF. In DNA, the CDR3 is TGTGCCAGCAGCCCCGGGACAGGGTTCGGCTACACCTTC.

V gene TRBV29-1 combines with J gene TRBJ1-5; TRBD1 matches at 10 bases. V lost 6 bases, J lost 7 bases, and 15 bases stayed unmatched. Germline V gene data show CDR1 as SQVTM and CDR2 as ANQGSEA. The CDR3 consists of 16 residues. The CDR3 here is CSVPGTGAYGDQPQHF. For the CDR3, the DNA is TGCAGCGTACCCGGGACAGGGGCCTACGGCGACCAGCCCCAGCATTTT.

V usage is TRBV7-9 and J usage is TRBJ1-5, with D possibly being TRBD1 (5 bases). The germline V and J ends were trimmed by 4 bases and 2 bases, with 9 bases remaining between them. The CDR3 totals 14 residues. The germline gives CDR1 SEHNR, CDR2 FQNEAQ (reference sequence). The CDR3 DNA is TGTGCCAGCAGCTCAGGGATCGGCAATCAGCCCCAGCATTTT. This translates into CASSSGIGNQPQHF.

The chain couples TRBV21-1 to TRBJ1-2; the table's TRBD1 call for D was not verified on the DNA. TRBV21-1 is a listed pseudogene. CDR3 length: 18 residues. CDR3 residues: CASSSQWFGHHPNYGYTF. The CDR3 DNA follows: TGTGCCAGCAGCTCCCAATGGTTCGGACACCACCCTAACTATGGCTACACCTTC.

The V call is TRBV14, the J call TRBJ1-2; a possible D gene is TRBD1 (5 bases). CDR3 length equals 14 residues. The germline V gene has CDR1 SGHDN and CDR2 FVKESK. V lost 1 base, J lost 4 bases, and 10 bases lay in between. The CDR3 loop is CASSQAGGIYGYTF. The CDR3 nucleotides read TGTGCCAGCAGCCAAGCGGGGGGAATCTATGGCTACACCTTC. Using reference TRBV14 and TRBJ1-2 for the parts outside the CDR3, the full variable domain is EAGVTQFPSHSVIEKGQTVTLRCDPISGHDNLYWYRRVMGKEIKFLLHFVKESKQDESGMPNNRFLAERTGGTYSTLKVQPAELEDSGVYFCASSQAGGIYGYTFGSGTRLTVV.